This entry describes one TCR beta chain. Its antigen is unknown. This sample is part of a study of T-cell reconstitution after alpha-beta-depleted transplantation in children. Study-level points and caveats: Surviving recipient T cells and intrathymic progenitors accounted for some patients' high TCRbeta diversity at day 60. T-cell counts and diversity at one year following transplant were attributed mainly to newly produced T cells.

This CDR3 spans 14 amino acids. The V and J ends lost 6 bases and 3 bases respectively, with 15 bases between them. From germline, CDR1 is MDHEN and CDR2 SYDVKM. A library of TCRbeta sequences, prepared with unique molecular identifiers, was generated. MiXCR was run by TCRdb on the PCR reads, yielding one entry per CDR3 protein. The sample consists of hundreds of thousands of distinct CDR3 sequences, more than 9% of them appearing once. The sequencing used PBMCs, collected before TCRalphabeta/CD19-depleted stem cell transplant. The chain joins TRBV28 to TRBJ2-7, with D unresolved. The TCR originated in a child under 10 years old with inherited bone marrow failure, due to receive a stem cell transplant. CDR3 amino acids: CASRLPGRYYEQYF. Here the CDR3 DNA reads TGTGCCAGCAGATTGCCAGGCAGATACTACGAGCAGTACTTC.